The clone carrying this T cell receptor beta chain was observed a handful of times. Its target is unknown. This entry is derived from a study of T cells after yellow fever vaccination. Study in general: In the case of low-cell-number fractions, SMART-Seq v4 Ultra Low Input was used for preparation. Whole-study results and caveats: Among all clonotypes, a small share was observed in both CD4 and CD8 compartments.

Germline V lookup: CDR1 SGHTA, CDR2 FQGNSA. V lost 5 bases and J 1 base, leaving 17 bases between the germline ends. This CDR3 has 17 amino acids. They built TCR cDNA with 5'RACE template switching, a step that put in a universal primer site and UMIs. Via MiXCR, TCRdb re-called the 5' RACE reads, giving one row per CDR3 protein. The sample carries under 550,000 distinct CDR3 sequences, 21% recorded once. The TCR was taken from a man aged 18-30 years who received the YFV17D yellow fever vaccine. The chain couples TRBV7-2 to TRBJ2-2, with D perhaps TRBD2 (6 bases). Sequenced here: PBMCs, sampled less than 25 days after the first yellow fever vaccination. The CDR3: CASSVMGLGLNTGELFF. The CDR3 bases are TGTGCCAGCAGCGTCATGGGACTTGGCTTGAACACCGGGGAGCTGTTTTTT.